These 21 T cell receptor beta chains were all obtained from the same sample, sequenced in a study of response to subunit inactivated influenza vaccine. From the RT-PCR reads, TCRdb called clonotypes with MiXCR, one entry per CDR3 protein. The sample consists of around 750,000 distinct CDR3 sequences, 21% of them appearing once. The material was PBMCs from blood, obtained about 5 days after vaccination. The receptors here all came from a man aged 45-60 years who received an inactivated influenza vaccine.

This clonotype has a handful of counts. This chain joins TRBV7-9 and TRBJ1-1; no reliable D call. Germline V gene data show CDR1 as SEHNR and CDR2 as FQNEAQ (reference sequence). The CDR3 runs 14 residues. Trimming removed 2 bases from V and 7 bases from J, with 14 bases in between. The CDR3 protein is CASSLIQAAGEAFF. CDR3 nucleotide sequence: TGTGCCAGCAGCTTAATTCAGGCGGCGGGTGAAGCTTTCTTT.

V usage is TRBV20-1 and J usage is TRBJ2-1, with 9 bases lining up with TRBD1. CDR1 DFQATT and CDR2 SNEGSKA come from the germline V gene (reference sequence). This CDR3 has 13 amino acids. Trimming took 6 bases from V and 10 from J; bases not matched to a gene: 10. The CDR3 is CSAHPGTGSEQFF. The CDR3 nucleotides read TGCAGTGCCCATCCTGGGACAGGGTCGGAGCAGTTCTTC.

This clonotype was recorded a few times. The chain employs TRBV6-1 and TRBJ2-1; 9 positions agree with TRBD2. The junction had 1 base not matched to a gene; V was cut back by 3 bases and J by 7 bases. This CDR3 region has 13 residues. Germline loops: CDR1 MNHNS, CDR2 SASEGT. CDR3 sequence reads: CASSELAGNEQFF. CDR3 sequence (DNA): TGTGCCAGCAGTGAGCTAGCGGGGAATGAGCAGTTCTTC.

At least ten counts were recorded for this clonotype. The chain recombines TRBV29-1 with TRBJ1-6; the D is unclear. The germline V gene encodes CDR1 SQVTM and CDR2 ANQGSEA. V shed 1 base and J shed 10 bases, with 11 bases lying between them. CDR3 length equals 13 residues. In DNA, the CDR3 is TGCAGCGTTGAAGGGGATCCGGGGTCACCCCTCCACTTT. Protein sequence: CSVEGDPGSPLHF.

Only a few counts were recorded for this clonotype. This sequence joins TRBV20-1 and TRBJ2-3; 7 positions match TRBD2. Trimming took 4 bases from V and 4 from J; bases not matched to a gene: 11. This CDR3 is 15 amino acids long. The germline gives CDR1 DFQATT, CDR2 SNEGSKA (reference sequence). CDR3 in DNA: TGCAGTGCTATAACGGCGGGAGCATACCCAGATACGCAGTATTTT. Protein product: CSAITAGAYPDTQYF.

This clonotype has only one observation. J is TRBJ2-1 and V is TRBV20-1, with 9 bases identical to TRBD2. Germline V lookup: CDR1 DFQATT, CDR2 SNEGSKA (reference sequence). CDR3 length equals 17 residues. The V and J ends lost 6 bases and 2 bases, in that order; junction bases with no gene match: 14. The CDR3 nucleotides read TGCAGTGCGCTTCCGGGACTAGCCCTTAGGACCTACAATGAGCAGTTCTTC. Translated, it gives CSALPGLALRTYNEQFF.

This clonotype was recorded a few times. The rearrangement links TRBV15 to TRBJ2-7; 9 bases agree with TRBD2. Per germline, CDR1 LNHNV and CDR2 YYDKDF (reference sequence). The CDR3 totals 15 residues. V was pared by 0 bases and J by 4 bases, with 4 bases of the junction left unmatched. CDR3 sequence reads: CATSRDIAGAYEQYF. CDR3 nucleotides: TGTGCCACCAGCAGAGATATAGCGGGAGCTTACGAGCAGTACTTC.

This clonotype was counted a few times. This sequence joins TRBV15 and TRBJ1-1, with unresolved D. Trimming pared 0 bases from V and 4 bases from J, leaving 6 bases between. This CDR3 is 13 amino acids long. Germline V gives CDR1 LNHNV, CDR2 YYDKDF (reference sequence). Here the CDR3 DNA reads TGTGCCACCAGCAGAGAGCTGGCCACTGAAGCTTTCTTT. This translates into CATSRELATEAFF.

The V gene is TRBV20-1, the J gene TRBJ2-1; TRBD2 matches 11 bases. The CDR3 is 16 residues long. With V trimmed by 3 bases and J by 2 bases, 6 bases remained unmatched. CDR1 and CDR2 from the germline V gene are DFQATT and SNEGSKA (reference sequence). CDR3 residues: CSARGLAALTYNEQFF. The DNA of the CDR3 is TGCAGTGCTAGGGGACTAGCGGCCCTCACCTACAATGAGCAGTTCTTC.

V and J are TRBV24-1 and TRBJ1-2, with D unclear. This CDR3 is 15 amino acids long. Looked up from germline, CDR1 is KGHDR and CDR2 is SFDVKD. V was cut by 2 bases and J by 6 bases, with 15 bases left in between. The CDR3 DNA is TGTGCCACCAGTGATTCCGACACCCCTTTACATGGCTACACCTTC. Translated, it gives CATSDSDTPLHGYTF.

This clonotype has just a few counts. The gene calls are TRBV12-3 or TRBV12-4 and TRBJ2-1, with 12 nucleotides matching TRBD2. The CDR3 consists of 18 residues. Trimming cost V 0 bases and J 2 bases; bases outside gene matches: 5. CDR3 sequence reads: CASSLALAGGPPYNEQFF. The CDR3 region has the DNA TGTGCCAGCAGTTTAGCGCTAGCGGGGGGGCCCCCCTACAATGAGCAGTTCTTC.

J is TRBJ2-3 and V is TRBV6-2 or TRBV6-3; 7 bases align to TRBD2. The CDR3 is 16 amino acids. The germline V gene encodes CDR1 MNHEY and CDR2 SVGEGT. V shed 7 bases and J 0 bases; nucleotides not matched to a gene: 10. In DNA, the CDR3 is TGTGCCAGCACTCAGCTAGCGGTGTGGAGCACAGATACGCAGTATTTT. Translating it yields CASTQLAVWSTDTQYF.

There are a few counts of this clonotype. This chain uses TRBV5-1 with TRBJ2-6, with 7 positions matching TRBD1. Trimming at V came to 2 bases and at J to 2 bases, leaving 4 bases not matched to a gene. This CDR3 has 16 amino acids. Germline-derived CDR1 and CDR2 are SGHRS and YFSETQ. The CDR3 DNA sequence: TGCGCCAGCAGCTTTAACAGGGGTGCTGGGGCCAACGTCCTGACTTTC. This translates into CASSFNRGAGANVLTF.

This clonotype was picked up many times. V gene TRBV2 combines with J gene TRBJ2-3; 9 bases agree with TRBD2. The CDR3 consists of 14 residues. V lost 3 bases and J lost 3; bases outside the gene matches: 1. Germline CDR1 and CDR2: SNHLY and FYNNEI. The CDR3 reads CASSDSGGTDTQYF. In nucleotides, the CDR3 is TGTGCCAGCAGTGATAGCGGGGGTACAGATACGCAGTATTTT.

CDR3 sequence reads: CASSRGQGTTGELFF. For the CDR3, the DNA is TGTGCCAGCAGCCGCGGACAGGGGACGACCGGGGAGCTGTTTTTT. The chain couples TRBV7-9 to TRBJ2-2; 9 bases match TRBD1. Trimming cost V 5 bases and J 5 bases; bases outside gene matches: 6. CDR1 SEHNR and CDR2 FQNEAQ come from the germline V gene (reference sequence). The CDR3 is made up of 15 amino acids.

This clonotype was detected only a few times. This rearrangement joins TRBV5-1 to TRBJ2-7; D tentatively fits TRBD1 or TRBD2 (5 bases each). From germline, CDR1 is SGHRS and CDR2 YFSETQ. This CDR3 has 15 amino acids. The ends were cut back, 4 bases at V and 3 bases at J, with 17 bases in the middle. The chain's CDR3 is CASSPRGGGGYEQYF. CDR3 nucleotides: TGCGCCAGCAGCCCTCGTGGGGGTGGTGGCTACGAGCAGTACTTC.

The chain recombines TRBV21-1 with TRBJ2-1; TRBD1 was called by the table and not checked on the DNA. TRBV21-1 constitutes a pseudogene. CDR3 length: 15 residues. The CDR3 is CASLVHHAGGNEQFF. The CDR3 bases are TGTGCCAGCCTAGTCCATCACGCAGGGGGTAATGAGCAGTTCTTC.

This sequence joins TRBV20-1 and TRBJ1-1; weak D call: TRBD1 (6 bases). The length of the CDR3 is 13 residues. V was clipped by 7 bases and J by 2 bases, with 14 bases between them. The germline gives CDR1 DFQATT, CDR2 SNEGSKA (reference sequence). The CDR3 is CSGWGGLNTEAFF. The CDR3 region has the DNA TGCAGTGGGTGGGGGGGCCTAAACACTGAAGCTTTCTTT.

This clonotype was counted between two and nine times. This rearrangement joins TRBV11-2 to TRBJ2-5, with 9 nucleotides matching TRBD2. CDR3 size: 16 residues. V shed 1 base and J 4 bases; nucleotides not matched to a gene: 7. Germline V gene lookup returns CDR1 SGHAT and CDR2 FQNNGV. The CDR3 spells CASSLGPIAGVETQYF. CDR3 coding DNA: TGTGCCAGCAGCTTAGGCCCCATAGCGGGAGTAGAGACCCAGTACTTC.

V is TRBV10-3 and J is TRBJ2-3, with D perhaps TRBD2 (6 bases). Germline-derived CDR1 and CDR2 are ENHRY and SYGVKD. V was clipped by 0 bases and J by 10 bases, with 20 bases between them. This CDR3 is 16 amino acids long. The CDR3 sequence: CAISESGDSIVHPQYF. DNA for the CDR3: TGTGCCATCAGTGAGTCAGGGGACTCCATCGTGCATCCGCAGTATTTT.

This clonotype was counted ten times or more. The V and J genes are TRBV12-3 or TRBV12-4 and TRBJ1-1, with D unresolved. CDR3 length equals 11 residues. V dropped 5 bases and J dropped 7 bases, with 8 bases sitting between them. CDR3 residues: CASSHRLEAFF. In DNA, the CDR3 is TGTGCCAGCAGTCACAGACTTGAAGCTTTCTTT.